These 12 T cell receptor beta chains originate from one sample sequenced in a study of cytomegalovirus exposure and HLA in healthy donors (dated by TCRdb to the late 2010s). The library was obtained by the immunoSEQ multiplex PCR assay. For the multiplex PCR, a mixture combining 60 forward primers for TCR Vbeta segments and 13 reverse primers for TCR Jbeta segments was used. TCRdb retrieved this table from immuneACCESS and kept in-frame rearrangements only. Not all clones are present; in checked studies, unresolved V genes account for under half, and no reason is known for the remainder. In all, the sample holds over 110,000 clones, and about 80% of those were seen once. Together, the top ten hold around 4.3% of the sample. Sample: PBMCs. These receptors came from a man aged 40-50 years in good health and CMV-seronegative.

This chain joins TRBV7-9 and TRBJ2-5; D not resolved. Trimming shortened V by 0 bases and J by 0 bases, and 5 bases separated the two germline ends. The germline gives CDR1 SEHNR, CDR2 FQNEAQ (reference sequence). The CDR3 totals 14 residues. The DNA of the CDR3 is TGTGCCAGCAGCTTAGCGGCATACCAAGAGACCCAGTACTTC. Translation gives CASSLAAYQETQYF.

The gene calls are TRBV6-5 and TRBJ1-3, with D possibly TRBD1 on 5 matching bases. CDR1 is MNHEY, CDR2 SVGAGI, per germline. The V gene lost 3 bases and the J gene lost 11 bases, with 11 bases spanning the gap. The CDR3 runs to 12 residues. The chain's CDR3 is CASSYIGGAIYF. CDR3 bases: TGTGCCAGCAGTTATATAGGAGGGGCCATATATTTT.

The CDR3 nucleotides read TGTGCCAGCAGCTTGGGACAGGGGGCGCGTCAGCCCCAGCATTTT. Amino acids: CASSLGQGARQPQHF. This sequence joins TRBV5-8 and TRBJ1-5, with 10 bases fitting TRBD1. V dropped 0 bases and J dropped 6; count of bases not matched to a gene: 3. Germline V gene sequence: CDR1 SGHTS, CDR2 YDEGEE. The CDR3 is 15 amino acids.

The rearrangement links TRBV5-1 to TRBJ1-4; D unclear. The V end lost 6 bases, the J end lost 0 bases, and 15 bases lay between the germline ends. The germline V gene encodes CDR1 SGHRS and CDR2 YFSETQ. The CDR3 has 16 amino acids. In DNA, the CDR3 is TGCGCCAGCAACACCGGAGTGGCTACAACTAATGAAAAACTGTTTTTT. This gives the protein CASNTGVATTNEKLFF. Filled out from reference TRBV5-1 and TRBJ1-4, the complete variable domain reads KAGVTQTPRYLIKTRGQQVTLSCSPISGHRSVSWYQQTPGQGLQFLFEYFSETQRNKGNFPGRFSGRQFSNSRSEMNVSTLELGDSALYLCASNTGVATTNEKLFFGSGTQLSVL.

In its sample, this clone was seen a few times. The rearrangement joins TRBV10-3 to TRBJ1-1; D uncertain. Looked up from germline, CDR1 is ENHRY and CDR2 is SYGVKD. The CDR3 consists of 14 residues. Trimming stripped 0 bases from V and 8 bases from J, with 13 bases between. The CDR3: CAISESTRPGEAFF. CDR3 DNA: TGTGCCATCAGTGAGTCGACTCGGCCGGGGGAAGCTTTCTTT.

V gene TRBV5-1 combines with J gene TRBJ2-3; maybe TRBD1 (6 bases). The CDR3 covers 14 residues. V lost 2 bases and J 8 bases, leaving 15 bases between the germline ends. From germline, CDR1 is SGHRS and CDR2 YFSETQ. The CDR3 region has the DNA TGCGCCAGCAGCTTTGGTCGCCCACAGGGTACGCAGTATTTT. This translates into CASSFGRPQGTQYF. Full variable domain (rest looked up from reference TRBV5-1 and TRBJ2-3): KAGVTQTPRYLIKTRGQQVTLSCSPISGHRSVSWYQQTPGQGLQFLFEYFSETQRNKGNFPGRFSGRQFSNSRSEMNVSTLELGDSALYLCASSFGRPQGTQYFGPGTRLTVL.

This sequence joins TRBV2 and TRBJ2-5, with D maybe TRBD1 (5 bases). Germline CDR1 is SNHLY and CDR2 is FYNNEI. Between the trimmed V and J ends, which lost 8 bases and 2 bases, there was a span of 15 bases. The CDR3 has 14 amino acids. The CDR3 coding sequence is TGTGCCAGCGCACCGAGGACAATGCAAGAGACCCAGTACTTC. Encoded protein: CASAPRTMQETQYF.

The CDR3 loop reads CASSQESGGRGPGANVLTF. Here the CDR3 DNA reads TGCGCCAGCAGCCAAGAGTCCGGAGGGAGAGGGCCTGGGGCCAACGTCCTGACTTTC. J is TRBJ2-6 and V is TRBV4-3; TRBD2 might be the D (6 bases). Trimming left V 0 bases short and J 2 bases short, with 17 bases between. The CDR3 has 19 residues. Germline-derived CDR1 and CDR2 are LGHNA and YSLEER.

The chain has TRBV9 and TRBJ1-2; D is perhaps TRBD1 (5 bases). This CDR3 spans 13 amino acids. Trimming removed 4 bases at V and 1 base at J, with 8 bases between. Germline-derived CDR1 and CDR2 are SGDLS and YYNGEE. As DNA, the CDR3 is TGTGCCAGCAGCCCCGACAGTAACTATGGCTACACCTTC. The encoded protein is CASSPDSNYGYTF.

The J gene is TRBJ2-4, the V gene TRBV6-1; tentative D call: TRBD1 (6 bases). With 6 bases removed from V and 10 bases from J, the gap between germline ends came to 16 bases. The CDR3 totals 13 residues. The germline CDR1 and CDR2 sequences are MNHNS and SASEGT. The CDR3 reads CASSVETGVIQYF. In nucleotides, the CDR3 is TGTGCCAGCAGCGTAGAGACAGGAGTTATTCAGTACTTC.

Here the CDR3 reads CASSIVDQPQHF. The CDR3 coding sequence is TGTGCCAGCAGTATAGTGGATCAGCCCCAGCATTTT. This sequence joins TRBV6-1 and TRBJ1-5; no clear D gene. V was shortened by 5 bases and J by 5 bases, with 7 bases between the two germline ends. The germline CDR1 and CDR2 sequences are MNHNS and SASEGT. CDR3 size: 12 residues.

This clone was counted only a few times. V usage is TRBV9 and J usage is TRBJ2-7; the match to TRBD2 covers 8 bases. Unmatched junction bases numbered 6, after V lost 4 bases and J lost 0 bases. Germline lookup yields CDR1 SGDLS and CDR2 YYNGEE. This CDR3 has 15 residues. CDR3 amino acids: CASSPGRGDSYEQYF. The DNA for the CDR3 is TGTGCCAGCAGCCCCGGGCGGGGGGACTCCTACGAGCAGTACTTC.